This entry lists 27 T cell receptor beta chains sequenced from one sample in a study of blood T cell repertoires in COVID-19. Profiled with immunoSEQ multiplex PCR; TCRdb holds only in-frame clones, not every one. The sample contains 120,000 or so clones, over 75% of which appear only once. Material: peripheral blood. The receptors were sampled from a woman aged 80 or over with acute or convalescent COVID-19.

The chain is built from TRBV5-1 and TRBJ2-7; TRBD2 matches at 9 bases. Unmatched junction bases numbered 11, after V lost 7 bases and J lost 6 bases. Looked up from germline, CDR1 is SGHRS and CDR2 is YFSETQ. This CDR3 contains 14 residues. CDR3 sequence (DNA): TGCGCCAGCTATTCGGGTAGCGGGAGTCGCGAGCAGTACTTC. It translates to CASYSGSGSREQYF.

Notes on this clone: Other DNA variants within this sample encode the same CDR3. The V and J genes are TRBV28 and TRBJ1-5, with a possible D match to TRBD1 (6 bases). CDR1 is MDHEN and CDR2 is SYDVKM in the germline V gene. The CDR3 loop spans 16 amino acids. Trimming took 5 bases from V and 4 from J, leaving 18 bases between them. The CDR3 region has the DNA TGTGCCAGCAGTCTCAGAGGGGGGGTGGGTAATCAGCCCCAGCATTTT. Amino acid sequence: CASSLRGGVGNQPQHF. The full variable domain, its missing parts supplied by reference TRBV28 and TRBJ1-5, is DVKVTQSSRYLVKRTGEKVFLECVQDMDHENMFWYRQDPGLGLRLIYFSYDVKMKEKGDIPEGYSVSREKKERFSLILESASTNQTSMYLCASSLRGGVGNQPQHFGDGTRLSIL.

The chain couples TRBV4-3 to TRBJ2-2; tentative D call: TRBD2 (6 bases). The CDR3 is made up of 19 amino acids. The V gene lost 3 bases and the J gene lost 2 bases, with 22 bases spanning the gap. In germline, CDR1 is LGHNA, CDR2 YSLEER. CDR3 amino acids: CASSQGRARGTFNTGELFF. The DNA of the CDR3 is TGCGCCAGCAGCCAGGGTCGGGCGCGGGGAACCTTTAACACCGGGGAGCTGTTTTTT.

The V call is TRBV28, the J call TRBJ2-1; D is undetermined. The CDR3 extends over 15 amino acids. Trimming removed 3 bases from V and 3 bases from J, with 12 bases in between. Germline CDR1 and CDR2: MDHEN and SYDVKM. The CDR3 is CASSLGVRIYNEQFF. For the CDR3, the DNA is TGTGCCAGCAGTTTGGGTGTGCGGATCTACAATGAGCAGTTCTTC. Supplemented by reference TRBV28 and TRBJ2-1, the full variable domain reads DVKVTQSSRYLVKRTGEKVFLECVQDMDHENMFWYRQDPGLGLRLIYFSYDVKMKEKGDIPEGYSVSREKKERFSLILESASTNQTSMYLCASSLGVRIYNEQFFGPGTRLTVL.

J is TRBJ1-2 and V is TRBV6-1, with TRBD1 matching over 8 bases. CDR1 is MNHNS, CDR2 SASEGT, per germline. The ends lost 3 bases at V and 3 bases at J; junction bases unmatched: 0. The CDR3 sequence is 13 residues long. The CDR3 here is CASSETGDYGYTF. The CDR3 region has the DNA TGTGCCAGCAGTGAGACAGGGGACTATGGCTACACCTTC.

J is TRBJ1-1 and V is TRBV6-5, with a possible D match to TRBD1 (6 bases). CDR3 length: 14 amino acids. V dropped 6 bases and J dropped 1 base, with 12 bases sitting between them. The V gene's germline CDR1 is MNHEY and CDR2 SVGAGI. CDR3 sequence: CASRPGQRNTEAFF. CDR3 DNA sequence: TGTGCCAGCAGACCCGGACAGAGGAACACTGAAGCTTTCTTT.

This chain links TRBV19 with TRBJ2-2; D unresolved. Germline V gives CDR1 LNHDA, CDR2 SQIVND (reference sequence). Trimming removed 4 bases from V and 2 bases from J, with 11 bases in between. CDR3 length: 15 amino acids. The CDR3 region is CASSKFPINTGELFF. For the CDR3, the DNA is TGTGCCAGTAGTAAGTTTCCTATAAACACCGGGGAGCTGTTTTTT.

This clone was picked up one time. This chain connects TRBV5-1 to TRBJ1-1, with D tentatively TRBD1 (6 bases). Looked up from germline, CDR1 is SGHRS and CDR2 is YFSETQ. V was trimmed by 4 bases and J by 0 bases, leaving 13 bases between them. CDR3 length equals 15 residues. Here the CDR3 reads CASSTTGQVNTEAFF. CDR3 nucleotides: TGCGCCAGCAGCACCACGGGACAAGTGAACACTGAAGCTTTCTTT.

The genes are TRBV28 and TRBJ2-7; 11 nucleotides agree with TRBD2. The V gene end was trimmed by 4 bases and the J gene end by 6 bases; junction bases not matched to a gene: 17. CDR3 length: 18 residues. CDR1 and CDR2 from the germline V gene are MDHEN and SYDVKM. CDR3 bases: TGTGCCAGCAGTTCCCCCACTCTGACTAGCGGGATGCTCCTCGAGCAGTACTTC. Its protein is CASSSPTLTSGMLLEQYF.

This sequence joins TRBV3-1 (or the pseudogene TRBV3-2) and TRBJ1-2; the match to TRBD1 covers 8 bases. J gave up 3 bases and V 0 bases, and 9 bases lay outside the gene matches. The CDR3 is 17 residues long. The V gene's germline CDR1 is LGHDT and CDR2 YNNKEL (reference sequence). The CDR3 sequence is CASSQDLDRAGDYGYTF. The CDR3 nucleotides read TGTGCCAGCAGCCAAGACTTGGACAGGGCAGGAGACTATGGCTACACCTTC.

The rearrangement uses TRBV6-6 and TRBJ2-1; TRBD2 aligns across 12 bases. The CDR3 is made up of 18 amino acids. CDR1 and CDR2 from the germline V gene are MNHNY and SVGAGI (reference sequence). V was clipped by 5 bases and J by 2 bases; unmatched bases: 10. Here the CDR3 reads CASSGSGTSGLTYNEQFF. The CDR3 DNA reads as TGTGCCAGCAGTGGATCCGGGACTAGCGGGCTCACCTACAATGAGCAGTTCTTC.

This clone was recorded once. This chain joins TRBV7-8 and TRBJ1-5; tentatively, D is TRBD1 (5 bases). Germline CDR1 and CDR2: SGHVS and FQNEAQ. The CDR3 contains 16 residues. Deletions cut 5 bases from V and 1 base from J, with 15 bases between. In DNA form, the CDR3 reads TGTGCCAGCAGCCTCGGGGGAGGTTGGAGCAATCAGCCCCAGCATTTT. This sequence encodes CASSLGGGWSNQPQHF.

About this clone itself: Other DNA sequences from this sample encode an identical CDR3 as well. V and J are TRBV2 and TRBJ1-3; possibly TRBD1 for D (6 bases). CDR1 is SNHLY and CDR2 is FYNNEI in the germline V gene. The CDR3 has 13 amino acids. Deletions cut 5 bases from V and 3 bases from J, with 8 bases between. Here the CDR3 reads CASSLDSGNTIYF. The CDR3 DNA reads TGTGCCAGCAGTTTGGACAGTGGAAACACCATATATTTT.

This chain connects TRBV5-1 to TRBJ2-1; no clear D gene. The ends were cut back, 1 base at V and 7 bases at J, with 3 bases in the middle. The CDR3 extends over 11 amino acids. In germline, CDR1 is SGHRS, CDR2 YFSETQ. This chain's CDR3 is CASSLSNEQFF. The CDR3 DNA reads as TGCGCCAGCAGCTTGTCTAATGAGCAGTTCTTC.

The chain uses TRBV9 and TRBJ2-1, with a possible D match to TRBD1 (5 bases). V was pared by 0 bases and J by 4 bases, with 8 bases between. The V gene's germline CDR1 is SGDLS and CDR2 YYNGEE. The CDR3 is 14 residues long. Here the CDR3 DNA reads TGTGCCAGCAGCGTAGGACAGTTATACAATGAGCAGTTCTTC. Encoded protein: CASSVGQLYNEQFF.

The V call is TRBV5-1, the J call TRBJ1-6; D is unclear. V lost 4 bases and J lost 5, with 16 bases in between. CDR3 length: 16 residues. The germline V gene encodes CDR1 SGHRS and CDR2 YFSETQ. CDR3 residues: CASSPELLGHNSPLHF. CDR3 in DNA: TGCGCCAGCAGCCCGGAGCTCCTCGGTCATAATTCACCCCTCCACTTT.

The chain has TRBV7-2 and TRBJ2-7; 8 bases match TRBD2. Losses at the gene ends were 1 base for V and 4 bases for J; bases not matched to a gene: 6. Germline CDR1 SGHTA, CDR2 FQGNSA. The CDR3 contains 15 residues. The CDR3 nucleotides are TGTGCCAGCAGCTTAGGCGCGGGAGGTCGATACGAGCAGTACTTC. Translation: CASSLGAGGRYEQYF.

The V gene is TRBV24-1, the J gene TRBJ2-7; 7 nucleotides agree with TRBD2. V gave up 2 bases and J gave up 0 bases; unmatched junction bases: 3. Germline CDR1 KGHDR, CDR2 SFDVKD. This CDR3 spans 15 amino acids. CDR3 sequence (DNA): TGTGCCACCAGTGATTCTAGACTAGCCTCCTACGAGCAGTACTTC. This gives the protein CATSDSRLASYEQYF.

This clone was detected only once. The chain recombines TRBV19 with TRBJ2-3, with TRBD2 matching over 14 bases. This CDR3 comprises 19 residues. Germline CDR1 LNHDA, CDR2 SQIVND (reference sequence). V was clipped by 4 bases and J by 3 bases; unmatched bases: 12. Here the CDR3 DNA reads TGTGCCAGTAGTACTGGACTAGCGGGAGGACAACCCGGGACAGATACGCAGTATTTT. Translating gives CASSTGLAGGQPGTDTQYF.

The chain has TRBV15 and TRBJ2-1; 9 bases align to TRBD2. The V and J ends lost 0 bases and 9 bases, in that order; junction bases with no gene match: 9. Germline V CDR1 and CDR2: LNHNV, YYDKDF (reference sequence). The CDR3 totals 16 residues. CDR3 bases: TGTGCCACCAGCAGAGAGGGGAGCGGGGGGTGGTTTGAGCAGTTCTTC. Residues: CATSREGSGGWFEQFF. Combining the CDR3 with reference TRBV15 and TRBJ2-1 gives the whole variable domain DAMVIQNPRYQVTQFGKPVTLSCSQTLNHNVMYWYQQKSSQAPKLLFHYYDKDFNNEADTPDNFQSRRPNTSFCFLDIRSPGLGDTAMYLCATSREGSGGWFEQFFGPGTRLTVL.

The chain recombines TRBV6-5 with TRBJ1-6; D may be TRBD1 (5 bases). V lost 2 bases and J 9 bases, leaving 14 bases between the germline ends. From germline, CDR1 is MNHEY and CDR2 SVGAGI. CDR3 length: 15 amino acids. This chain's CDR3 is CASSYPGGTPSPLHF. The CDR3 DNA is TGTGCCAGCAGTTACCCTGGAGGGACCCCTTCACCCCTCCACTTT.

V usage is TRBV5-6 and J usage is TRBJ2-7; the D gene is possibly TRBD2 (5 bases). Trimming left V 0 bases short and J 4 bases short, with 11 bases between. The CDR3 is made up of 14 amino acids. Germline CDR1 reads SGHDT; CDR2 reads YYEEEE. CDR3 DNA sequence: TGTGCCAGCAGCTTGGGGGTCGGGGATTACGAGCAGTACTTC. Its translation: CASSLGVGDYEQYF.

The chain carries TRBV28 and TRBJ1-1; possible D gene TRBD1, 6 bases. V lost 3 bases and J lost 7, with 12 bases in between. Looked up from germline, CDR1 is MDHEN and CDR2 is SYDVKM. This CDR3 comprises 13 residues. Here the CDR3 DNA reads TGTGCCAGCAGTTTCCCCGTAGGGGGTGAAGCTTTCTTT. As protein: CASSFPVGGEAFF.

The chain recombines TRBV19 with TRBJ2-1; TRBD2 matches 7 bases. The CDR3 spans 13 residues. Germline V lookup: CDR1 LNHDA, CDR2 SQIVND (reference sequence). With V trimmed by 6 bases and J by 7 bases, 6 bases remained unmatched. The CDR3 loop is CASSGRNRNEQFF. Here the CDR3 DNA reads TGTGCCAGTAGCGGGAGGAATAGAAATGAGCAGTTCTTC.

This clone has more than one count but fewer than ten. V and J are TRBV19 and TRBJ2-2; the D is unclear. The CDR3 extends over 13 amino acids. V lost 5 bases and J 5 bases, leaving 9 bases between the germline ends. CDR1 is LNHDA, CDR2 SQIVND, per germline (reference sequence). DNA for the CDR3: TGTGCCAGTAGTGCCCGGTGGACCGGGGAGCTGTTTTTT. Translation: CASSARWTGELFF.

The chain has TRBV5-1 and TRBJ2-1; 11 bases fit TRBD1. V lost 4 bases to trimming and J lost 7 bases; unmatched junction nucleotides: 10. Germline V gene data show CDR1 as SGHRS and CDR2 as YFSETQ. The CDR3 has 16 residues. The CDR3 nucleotides read TGCGCCAGCAGCCGGACCGGGACAGGGGGAGGAAATGAGCAGTTCTTC. Translating gives CASSRTGTGGGNEQFF.

This clone was recorded only once. For the CDR3, the DNA is TGTGCCAGCAGCGTGACTCCATCTACCCAATACAATGAGCAGTTCTTC. It translates to CASSVTPSTQYNEQFF. The chain has TRBV7-3 and TRBJ2-1; D is unclear. The V end was cut by 5 bases, the J end by 4 bases, with 18 bases between. The CDR3 totals 16 residues. CDR1 is SGHTA and CDR2 is FQGTGA in the germline V gene.